A selection of T cell receptor beta chains follows, all from one sample in a study of T-cell reconstitution after alpha-beta-depleted transplantation in children. TCRdb analysed the PCR reads with MiXCR anew, one entry per CDR3 protein. The table lists roughly 570,000 distinct CDR3 sequences, 27% of them singletons. The sequenced sample was PBMCs, obtained before TCRalphabeta/CD19-depleted stem cell transplant. These receptors were collected from a boy under two years old with Wiskott-Aldrich syndrome, due to receive a stem cell transplant. CDR3s include the opening cysteine and the closing phenylalanine or tryptophan.

TRBV6-1,CASSEPPYEQYF
TRBV10-3,CAISVGEQETQYF
TRBV12-3/TRBV12-4,CASSSLLLAGVLGEQFF
TRBV4-1,CASSQEGQGGTQYF
TRBV5-5,CASSFTGTPLNYGYTF
TRBV5-1,CASSLAGATSYNEQFF
TRBV7-8,CASSLYRARGYTF
TRBV5-1,CASSFGDQPGDTQYF
TRBV12-3/TRBV12-4,CASSIQDGGAFF
TRBV5-1,CASSLMPDRRLAGYTF